The T cell receptor (beta chain) under discussion was sequenced for a study of patients and donors after allogeneic stem cell transplantation. TCRdb re-called the RT-PCR reads through MiXCR, storing one row per CDR3 protein. The data contain approximately 9,000 distinct CDR3 sequences, 3.5% to 4.5% of them singletons. By frequency in the sample, this clonotype is medium-sized. The CDR3 contains 14 residues. CDR1 and CDR2 from the germline V gene are MGHRA and YSYEKL. The V end was cut by 0 bases, the J end by 8 bases, with 13 bases between. The TCR sequence derives from a human donor who was either an allogeneic HSCT recipient or a stem cell or donor lymphocyte infusion donor (not recorded which). It is not recorded whose cells these are; they may come from a transplant donor. The V and J genes are TRBV4-1 and TRBJ1-2; D not certain. Sequenced material: blood, either unsorted or a sorted T cell fraction (not recorded which). The CDR3 nucleotides are TGCGCCAGCAGCCAAGATCAGCAGCTCGTAGGCTACACCTTC. Its protein is CASSQDQQLVGYTF.